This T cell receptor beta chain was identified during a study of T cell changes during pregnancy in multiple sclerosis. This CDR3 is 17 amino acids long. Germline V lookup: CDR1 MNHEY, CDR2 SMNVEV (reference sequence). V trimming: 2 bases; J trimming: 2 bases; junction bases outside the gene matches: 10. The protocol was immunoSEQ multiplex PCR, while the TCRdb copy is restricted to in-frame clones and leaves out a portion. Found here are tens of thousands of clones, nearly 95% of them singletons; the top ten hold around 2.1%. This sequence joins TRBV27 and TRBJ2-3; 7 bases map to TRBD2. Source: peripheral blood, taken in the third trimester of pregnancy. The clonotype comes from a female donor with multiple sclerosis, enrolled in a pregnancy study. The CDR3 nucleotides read TGTGCCAGCAGTTTAATGGTCGTGGCGGGGGACACAGATACGCAGTATTTT. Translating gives CASSLMVVAGDTDTQYF.